Listed here are 7 T cell receptor beta chains from one sample, sequenced in a study of blood T cell repertoires in COVID-19. TCRdb's copy holds only in-frame clones and misses some; the assay was immunoSEQ multiplex PCR. This sample has under 55,000 clones, with 70% to 80% found just once. Sequencing was carried out using peripheral blood. The source is a man in his 70s with acute or convalescent COVID-19.

CDR3 region: CSVDYPGGAYGYTF. For the CDR3, the DNA is TGCAGCGTTGATTACCCAGGGGGAGCCTATGGCTACACCTTC. This chain links TRBV29-1 with TRBJ1-2, with 7 bases matching TRBD1. After removal of 3 bases from V and 4 bases from J, the junction contained 8 bases not matched to a gene. CDR3 length: 14 residues. Looked up from germline, CDR1 is SQVTM and CDR2 is ANQGSEA.

The chain links TRBV11-2 to TRBJ2-5, with 10 bases lining up with TRBD2. This CDR3 contains 16 residues. J lost 4 bases, V lost 4 bases, and 9 bases had no gene match. Germline assignment: CDR1 SGHAT and CDR2 FQNNGV. The CDR3 loop is CASSWPGLAQGETQYF. As DNA, the CDR3 is TGTGCCAGCAGCTGGCCGGGACTAGCGCAAGGAGAGACCCAGTACTTC.

This clone came up a few times. The rearrangement uses TRBV5-1 and TRBJ2-7, with D uncertain. V dropped 0 bases and J dropped 4 bases, with 8 bases sitting between them. The CDR3 length is 13 residues. Germline-derived CDR1 and CDR2 are SGHRS and YFSETQ. The CDR3 coding sequence is TGCGCCAGCAGCTTGGCCATGGAGTACGAGCAGTACTTC. This codes for CASSLAMEYEQYF.

The chain links TRBV6-1 to TRBJ1-6, with a weak D call TRBD1 (6 bases). Per the germline V gene, CDR1 is MNHNS and CDR2 is SASEGT. CDR3 length: 14 amino acids. V lost 4 bases, J lost 7 bases, and 11 bases lay in between. The CDR3 region has the DNA TGTGCCAGCAGTGTCCCGGGACAAAATTCACCCCTCCACTTT. It codes for CASSVPGQNSPLHF.

The chain uses TRBV3-1 (or the pseudogene TRBV3-2) and TRBJ1-2, with 9 bases aligning to TRBD1. The germline V gene encodes CDR1 LGHDT and CDR2 YNNKEL (reference sequence). V shed 1 base, J shed 3 bases, and the junction held 6 bases outside the gene matches. The CDR3 sequence is 16 residues long. The CDR3 sequence: CASSQGTGAAHYGYTF. DNA of the CDR3: TGTGCCAGCAGCCAAGGGACAGGGGCCGCTCACTATGGCTACACCTTC.

This chain uses TRBV18 with TRBJ1-1; D might be TRBD1 (5 bases). Germline CDR1 reads KGHSH; CDR2 reads LQKENI. The CDR3 runs to 15 residues. V shed 3 bases and J shed 7 bases, with 18 bases lying between them. CDR3 loop: CASSPPRGGEGEAFF. CDR3 DNA sequence: TGTGCCAGCTCACCGCCCCGGGGGGGAGAGGGTGAAGCTTTCTTT.

The J gene is TRBJ2-2, the V gene TRBV6-5; 9 bases map to TRBD2. CDR3 length: 15 residues. Unmatched junction bases numbered 6, after V lost 4 bases and J lost 6 bases. The germline V gene has CDR1 MNHEY and CDR2 SVGAGI. The CDR3 region is CASSFTSGSPGELFF. The CDR3 DNA reads TGTGCCAGCAGTTTTACTAGCGGGTCACCCGGGGAGCTGTTTTTT.